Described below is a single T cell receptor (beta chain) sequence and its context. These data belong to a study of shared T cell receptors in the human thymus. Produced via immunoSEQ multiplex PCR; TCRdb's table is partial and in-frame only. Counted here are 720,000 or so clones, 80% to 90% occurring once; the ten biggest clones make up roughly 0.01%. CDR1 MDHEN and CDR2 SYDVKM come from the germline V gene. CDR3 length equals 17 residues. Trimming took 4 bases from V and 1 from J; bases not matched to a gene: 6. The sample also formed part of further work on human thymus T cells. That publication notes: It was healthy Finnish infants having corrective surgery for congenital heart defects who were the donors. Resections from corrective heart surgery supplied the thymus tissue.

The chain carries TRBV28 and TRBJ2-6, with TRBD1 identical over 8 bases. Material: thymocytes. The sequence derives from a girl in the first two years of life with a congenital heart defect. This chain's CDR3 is CASSSDRVCSGANVLTF. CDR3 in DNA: TGTGCCAGCAGTTCGGACAGGGTTTGTTCTGGGGCCAACGTCCTGACTTTC.